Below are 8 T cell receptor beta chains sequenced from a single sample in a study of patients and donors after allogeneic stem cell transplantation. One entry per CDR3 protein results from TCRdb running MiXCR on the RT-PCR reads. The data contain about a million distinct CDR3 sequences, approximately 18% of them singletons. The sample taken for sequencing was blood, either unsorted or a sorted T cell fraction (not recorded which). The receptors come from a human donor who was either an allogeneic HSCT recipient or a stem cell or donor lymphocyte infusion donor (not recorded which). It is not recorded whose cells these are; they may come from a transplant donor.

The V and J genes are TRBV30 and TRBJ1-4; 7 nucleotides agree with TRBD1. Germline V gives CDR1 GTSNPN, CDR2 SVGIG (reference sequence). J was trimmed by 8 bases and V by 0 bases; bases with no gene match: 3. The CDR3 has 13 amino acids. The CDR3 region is CAWSVGGLEKLFF. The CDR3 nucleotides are TGTGCCTGGAGTGTAGGGGGCTTGGAAAAACTGTTTTTT.

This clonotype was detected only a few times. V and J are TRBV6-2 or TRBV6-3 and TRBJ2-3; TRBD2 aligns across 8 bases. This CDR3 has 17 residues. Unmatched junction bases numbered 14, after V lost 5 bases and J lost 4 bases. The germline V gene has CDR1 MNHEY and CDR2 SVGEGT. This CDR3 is CASSALPGLGVADTQYF. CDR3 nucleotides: TGTGCCAGCAGTGCCCTGCCGGGACTAGGGGTCGCAGATACGCAGTATTTT.

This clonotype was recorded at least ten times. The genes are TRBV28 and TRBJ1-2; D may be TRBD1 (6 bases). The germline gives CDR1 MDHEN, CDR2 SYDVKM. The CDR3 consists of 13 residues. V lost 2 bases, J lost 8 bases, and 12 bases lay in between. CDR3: CASSLAGARGYTF. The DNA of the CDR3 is TGTGCCAGCAGTTTAGCGGGGGCTAGAGGCTACACCTTC.

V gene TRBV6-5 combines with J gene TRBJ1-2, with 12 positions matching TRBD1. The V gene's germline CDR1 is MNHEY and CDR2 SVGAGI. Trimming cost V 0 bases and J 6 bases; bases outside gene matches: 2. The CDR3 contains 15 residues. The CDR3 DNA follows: TGTGCCAGCAGTTACTCCGGGACAGGGGGCGATGGCTACACCTTC. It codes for CASSYSGTGGDGYTF.

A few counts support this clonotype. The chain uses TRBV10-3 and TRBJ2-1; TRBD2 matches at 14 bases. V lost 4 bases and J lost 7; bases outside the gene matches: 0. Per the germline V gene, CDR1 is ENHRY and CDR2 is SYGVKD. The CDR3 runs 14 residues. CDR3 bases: TGTGCCATCAGTGGGACTAGCGGGGGGAATGAGCAGTTCTTC. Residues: CAISGTSGGNEQFF.

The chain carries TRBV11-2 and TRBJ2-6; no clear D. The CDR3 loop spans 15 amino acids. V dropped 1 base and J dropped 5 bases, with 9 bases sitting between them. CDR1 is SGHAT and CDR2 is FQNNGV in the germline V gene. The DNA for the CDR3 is TGTGCCAGCAGCTTAGCGGGTGGCAGGGCCAACGTCCTGACTTTC. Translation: CASSLAGGRANVLTF.

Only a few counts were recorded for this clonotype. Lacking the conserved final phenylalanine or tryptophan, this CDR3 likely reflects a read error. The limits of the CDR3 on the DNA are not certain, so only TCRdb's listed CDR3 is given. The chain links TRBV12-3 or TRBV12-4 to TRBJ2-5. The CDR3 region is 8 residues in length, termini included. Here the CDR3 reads CASSLVFL.

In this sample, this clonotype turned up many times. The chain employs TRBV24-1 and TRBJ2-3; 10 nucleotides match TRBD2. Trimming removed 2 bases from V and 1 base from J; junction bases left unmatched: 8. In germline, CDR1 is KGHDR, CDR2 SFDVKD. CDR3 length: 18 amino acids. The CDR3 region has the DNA TGTGCCACCAGTGATTGGGGTTCTAGCGGGAGACGCACAGATACGCAGTATTTT. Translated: CATSDWGSSGRRTDTQYF.